This T cell receptor beta chain came from a study of cytomegalovirus exposure and HLA in healthy donors. At sampling all donors were nominally healthy, likely with unrecorded immune exposures. Regarding the study as a whole: The Asian-associated ancestry cluster reportedly had fewer N-insertions than the approximately 700-donor mean in a later analysis.

As regards this clone: Its antigen is undetermined.

Amplification used 60 Vbeta primers and 13 Jbeta primers. The table came from immunoSEQ multiplex PCR; TCRdb's copy has only in-frame clones and leaves some out. The sample has 100,000 to 140,000 clones; more than 75% are singletons. V lost 3 bases and J 0 bases, leaving 11 bases between the germline ends. Germline V gene sequence: CDR1 SEHNR, CDR2 FQNEAQ (reference sequence). CDR3 length equals 16 residues. The receptor comes from a man aged 25 to 40 in good health and CMV-seropositive. V gene TRBV7-9 combines with J gene TRBJ1-4, with a tentative D call TRBD1 (6 bases). The sequenced sample consisted of PBMCs. The DNA for the CDR3 is TGTGCCAGCAGCTTTACAGGGTATGCAACTAATGAAAAACTGTTTTTT. This gives the protein CASSFTGYATNEKLFF.